A single sample is the source of the 30 T cell receptor beta chains below, sequenced in a study of blood T cell repertoires in COVID-19. TCRdb's copy holds only in-frame clones and misses some; the assay was immunoSEQ multiplex PCR. The data contain 200,000 to 250,000 clones, about four fifths of them singletons. Material: PBMCs or T cells enriched from blood (not recorded which). Every receptor here comes from a woman aged 40 to 50 who had been exposed to COVID-19.

The sample holds one count of this clone. The genes are TRBV20-1 and TRBJ2-3; D is uncertain. This CDR3 is 10 amino acids long. Trimming removed 5 bases from V and 5 bases from J, with 5 bases in between. CDR1 and CDR2 (germline): DFQATT, SNEGSKA (reference sequence). The CDR3 DNA is TGCAGTGCTGGCAGAGATACGCAGTATTTT. This gives the protein CSAGRDTQYF.

This clone was detected once. The chain employs TRBV6-5 and TRBJ1-2; a weak D match, TRBD1 (6 bases). This CDR3 region has 13 residues. From germline, CDR1 is MNHEY and CDR2 SVGAGI. The V gene lost 2 bases and the J gene lost 4 bases, with 8 bases spanning the gap. In DNA form, the CDR3 reads TGTGCCAGCAGTTACGGACAGATCTATGGCTACACCTTC. Translated, it gives CASSYGQIYGYTF.

The table lists this clone with a few counts. The chain employs TRBV5-5 and TRBJ2-4; TRBD2 matches 9 bases. From germline, CDR1 is SGHKS and CDR2 YYEKEE (reference sequence). The CDR3 consists of 14 residues. J gave up 9 bases and V 2 bases, and 6 bases lay outside the gene matches. CDR3 nucleotide sequence: TGTGCCAGCAGCTTAGAAGCGGGGGGTTTCATTCAGTACTTC. This codes for CASSLEAGGFIQYF.

This chain uses TRBV5-1 with TRBJ2-2; 11 bases agree with TRBD1. J lost 2 bases, V lost 4 bases, and 4 bases had no gene match. Germline V gene data show CDR1 as SGHRS and CDR2 as YFSETQ. The CDR3 spans 16 residues. For the CDR3, the DNA is TGCGCCAGCAGCGCGGACAGGGGGCAAAACACCGGGGAGCTGTTTTTT. This sequence encodes CASSADRGQNTGELFF.

V usage is TRBV11-2 and J usage is TRBJ2-7, with D possibly TRBD1 on 6 matching bases. Germline CDR1 SGHAT, CDR2 FQNNGV. The ends were cut back, 4 bases at V and 0 bases at J, with 10 bases in the middle. This CDR3 is 14 amino acids long. CDR3 residues: CASSSQGNSYEQYF. The CDR3 nucleotides read TGTGCCAGCAGCTCCCAGGGGAACTCCTACGAGCAGTACTTC. Using reference TRBV11-2 and TRBJ2-7 for the parts outside the CDR3, the full variable domain is EAGVAQSPRYKIIEKRQSVAFWCNPISGHATLYWYQQILGQGPKLLIQFQNNGVVDDSQLPKDRFSAERLKGVDSTLKIQPAKLEDSAVYLCASSSQGNSYEQYFGPGTRLTVT.

The chain has TRBV25-1 and TRBJ1-6, with 7 bases that match TRBD1. Per germline, CDR1 MGHDK and CDR2 SYGVNS. This CDR3 comprises 14 residues. V shed 6 bases, J shed 5 bases, and the junction held 4 bases outside the gene matches. CDR3 sequence: CASRATGNNSPLHF. The CDR3 DNA sequence: TGTGCCAGCAGGGCGACAGGGAATAATTCACCCCTCCACTTT.

This clone came up a few times. The V call is TRBV28, the J call TRBJ2-7; no definite D call. V was trimmed by 2 bases and J by 7 bases, leaving 12 bases between them. The CDR3 has 13 residues. CDR1 and CDR2 from the germline V gene are MDHEN and SYDVKM. CDR3 amino acids: CASSLGPDREQYF. As DNA, the CDR3 is TGTGCCAGCAGTTTAGGGCCAGACCGGGAGCAGTACTTC.

This chain uses TRBV18 with TRBJ1-5; D remains unclear. The germline gives CDR1 KGHSH, CDR2 LQKENI. The germline V and J ends were trimmed by 1 base and 5 bases, with 12 bases remaining between them. The CDR3 has 15 amino acids. The CDR3 protein is CASSPLSSRDQPQHF. As DNA, the CDR3 is TGTGCCAGCTCACCACTGTCTTCACGGGATCAGCCCCAGCATTTT.

The chain links TRBV12-5 to TRBJ2-7; D is perhaps TRBD2 (6 bases). CDR1 is LGHNT and CDR2 is FRNRAP in the germline V gene. This CDR3 has 16 residues. Deletions cut 0 bases from V and 0 bases from J, with 12 bases between. CDR3 residues: CASGLVYAGSSYEQYF. CDR3 DNA: TGTGCTAGTGGTTTGGTATACGCGGGGTCCTCCTACGAGCAGTACTTC.

The rearrangement joins TRBV5-1 to TRBJ2-2; 7 positions agree with TRBD1. Germline trimming cut 4 bases from V and 1 base from J; bases unmatched to any gene: 7. This CDR3 spans 16 amino acids. Looked up from germline, CDR1 is SGHRS and CDR2 is YFSETQ. The CDR3 region has the DNA TGCGCCAGCAGCACACGGGACAGTTTGAACACCGGGGAGCTGTTTTTT. This translates into CASSTRDSLNTGELFF.

The chain joins TRBV19 to TRBJ1-2, with D perhaps TRBD1 (6 bases). The CDR3 loop spans 13 amino acids. Trimming cost V 4 bases and J 5 bases, with 11 bases left between them. The germline gives CDR1 LNHDA, CDR2 SQIVND (reference sequence). The CDR3 coding sequence is TGTGCCAGTAGTACAGGGGCCCCGTATGGCTACACCTTC. Amino acids: CASSTGAPYGYTF.

This chain joins TRBV25-1 and TRBJ2-7, with D possibly TRBD2 on 7 matching bases. Trimming cost V 6 bases and J 7 bases, with 16 bases left between them. Germline CDR1 reads MGHDK; CDR2 reads SYGVNS. The CDR3 runs 13 residues. This CDR3 reads CASRGAGAVEQYF. Written as DNA, the CDR3 is TGTGCCAGCAGGGGGGCGGGGGCAGTAGAGCAGTACTTC.

The chain has TRBV6-5 and TRBJ1-1, with D possibly being TRBD1 (6 bases). Germline V gene lookup returns CDR1 MNHEY and CDR2 SVGAGI. This CDR3 spans 14 amino acids. V lost 5 bases to trimming and J lost 10 bases, with 20 bases between them. The CDR3 sequence: CASSLVGGGGLAFF. The CDR3 DNA is TGTGCCAGCAGTCTGGTTGGGGGGGGCGGTTTAGCTTTCTTT.

The gene calls are TRBV7-3 and TRBJ2-1, with D maybe TRBD1 (6 bases). This CDR3 has 12 amino acids. With 4 bases removed from V and 8 bases from J, the gap between germline ends came to 9 bases. Germline CDR1 SGHTA, CDR2 FQGTGA. As DNA, the CDR3 is TGTGCCAGCAGCTCACAGGGTGATGAGCAGTTCTTC. Translated: CASSSQGDEQFF.

The V gene is TRBV19, the J gene TRBJ1-6; D may be TRBD1 (6 bases). CDR3 length equals 18 residues. The germline CDR1 and CDR2 sequences are LNHDA and SQIVND (reference sequence). Trimming pared 6 bases from V and 7 bases from J, leaving 25 bases between. This CDR3 is CASRLGPLWDMANSPLHF. The CDR3 coding sequence is TGTGCCAGTAGACTTGGGCCCCTTTGGGACATGGCCAATTCACCCCTCCACTTT.

The chain joins TRBV6-1 to TRBJ1-5; unclear D gene. V was trimmed by 1 base and J by 5 bases, leaving 6 bases between them. In germline, CDR1 is MNHNS, CDR2 SASEGT. This CDR3 contains 13 residues. CDR3 bases: TGTGCCAGCAGTGAAGTTCGGGATCAGCCCCAGCATTTT. It encodes CASSEVRDQPQHF.

The rearrangement joins TRBV7-3 to TRBJ2-3, with TRBD1 matching over 7 bases. The CDR3 has 14 residues. The V gene end was trimmed by 5 bases and the J gene end by 4 bases; junction bases not matched to a gene: 6. The germline V gene has CDR1 SGHTA and CDR2 FQGTGA. CDR3 bases: TGTGCCAGCAGCGTGGACAGGTGGGCAGATACGCAGTATTTT. Protein: CASSVDRWADTQYF.

The chain employs TRBV7-2 and TRBJ1-1, with 7 bases aligning to TRBD1. J gave up 5 bases and V 5 bases, and 5 bases lay outside the gene matches. Germline V lookup: CDR1 SGHTA, CDR2 FQGNSA. The CDR3 has 13 residues. CDR3 sequence reads: CASSNRTGTEAFF. The DNA of the CDR3 is TGTGCCAGCAGCAACAGGACAGGAACTGAAGCTTTCTTT.

The chain links TRBV3-1 (or the pseudogene TRBV3-2) to TRBJ2-1; TRBD2 matches at 13 bases. The CDR3 contains 16 residues. The V and J ends lost 4 bases and 3 bases, in that order; junction bases with no gene match: 3. Looked up from germline, CDR1 is LGHDT and CDR2 is YNNKEL (reference sequence). The CDR3 loop is CASSPRLAGGYNEQFF. CDR3 bases: TGTGCCAGCAGCCCCCGACTAGCGGGGGGCTACAATGAGCAGTTCTTC.

V is TRBV13 and J is TRBJ1-6, with a weak D call TRBD1 (5 bases). Trimming left V 4 bases short and J 8 bases short, with 12 bases between. Germline-derived CDR1 and CDR2 are PRHDT and FYEKMQ (reference sequence). CDR3 length: 14 amino acids. The CDR3 reads CASSWGLKDSPLHF. CDR3 nucleotides: TGTGCCAGCAGCTGGGGACTCAAGGATTCACCCCTCCACTTT.

J is TRBJ1-1 and V is TRBV7-3, with D possibly being TRBD1 (6 bases). Trimming shortened V by 5 bases and J by 4 bases, and 11 bases separated the two germline ends. CDR3 length: 13 residues. Germline values: CDR1 SGHTA, CDR2 FQGTGA. The CDR3 sequence is CASSEGVGTEAFF. The CDR3 region has the DNA TGTGCCAGCAGCGAGGGGGTGGGCACTGAAGCTTTCTTT. The variable domain in full, with the rest retrieved from reference TRBV7-3 and TRBJ1-1, is GAGVSQTPSNKVTEKGKYVELRCDPISGHTALYWYRQSLGQGPEFLIYFQGTGAADDSGLPNDRFFAVRPEGSVSTLKIQRTERGDSAVYLCASSEGVGTEAFFGQGTRLTVV.

The V call is TRBV7-7, the J call TRBJ2-2; a possible D gene is TRBD1 (5 bases). Trimming left V 2 bases short and J 0 bases short, with 16 bases between. Germline CDR1 is SSHAT and CDR2 is FNYEAQ (reference sequence). This CDR3 contains 18 residues. CDR3 sequence: CASSLKIGAPPNTGELFF. The CDR3 nucleotides read TGTGCCAGCAGCTTAAAAATTGGGGCACCGCCGAACACCGGGGAGCTGTTTTTT.

This clone was detected only a few times. The chain uses TRBV3-1 (or the pseudogene TRBV3-2) and TRBJ1-5; tentative D call: TRBD1 (5 bases). Germline V lookup: CDR1 LGHDT, CDR2 YNNKEL (reference sequence). This CDR3 has 15 amino acids. V gave up 1 base and J gave up 0 bases, with 7 bases separating them. The CDR3 protein is CASSQGQYSNQPQHF. CDR3 sequence (DNA): TGTGCCAGCAGCCAAGGACAGTATAGCAATCAGCCCCAGCATTTT.

This chain links TRBV2 with TRBJ1-1; D is unclear. The CDR3 totals 14 residues. The germline gives CDR1 SNHLY, CDR2 FYNNEI. Trimming stripped 5 bases from V and 5 bases from J, with 15 bases between. CDR3 loop: CASSLGEGITEAFF. The CDR3 region has the DNA TGTGCCAGCAGTCTCGGCGAGGGCATAACTGAAGCTTTCTTT.

This clone was observed once. This chain joins TRBV19 and TRBJ1-5; D is possibly TRBD1 (5 bases). The V end was cut by 6 bases, the J end by 2 bases, with 17 bases between. Germline V gene data show CDR1 as LNHDA and CDR2 as SQIVND (reference sequence). The CDR3 spans 16 residues. The CDR3 reads CASSPLVGLGNQPQHF. The CDR3 DNA follows: TGTGCCAGTAGCCCCCTGGTGGGGCTGGGCAATCAGCCCCAGCATTTT.

The V and J genes are TRBV9 and TRBJ2-3; 14 bases align to TRBD2. In germline, CDR1 is SGDLS, CDR2 YYNGEE. This CDR3 spans 16 amino acids. Unmatched junction bases numbered 6, after V lost 5 bases and J lost 4 bases. The CDR3 loop is CASSETGLAGADTQYF. The CDR3 nucleotides read TGTGCCAGCAGTGAAACGGGACTAGCGGGGGCAGATACGCAGTATTTT. Supplemented by reference TRBV9 and TRBJ2-3, the full variable domain reads DSGVTQTPKHLITATGQRVTLRCSPRSGDLSVYWYQQSLDQGLQFLIQYYNGEERAKGNILERFSAQQFPDLHSELNLSSLELGDSALYFCASSETGLAGADTQYFGPGTRLTVL.

V is TRBV19 and J is TRBJ1-5; 9 bases are a match to TRBD1. The CDR3 contains 16 residues. Germline values: CDR1 LNHDA, CDR2 SQIVND (reference sequence). The V segment lost 5 bases and the J segment 5 bases; nucleotides outside the gene matches: 10. The CDR3 is CASSPFPGQGDQPQHF. The CDR3 DNA reads as TGTGCCAGTAGTCCTTTCCCGGGACAGGGTGATCAGCCCCAGCATTTT. Drawing the rest from reference TRBV19 and TRBJ1-5, the complete variable domain is DGGITQSPKYLFRKEGQNVTLSCEQNLNHDAMYWYRQDPGQGLRLIYYSQIVNDFQKGDIAEGYSVSREKKESFPLTVTSAQKNPTAFYLCASSPFPGQGDQPQHFGDGTRLSIL.

This clone showed up just a few times. The chain uses TRBV28 and TRBJ1-5; no firm D call. Germline CDR1 and CDR2: MDHEN and SYDVKM. CDR3 size: 13 residues. V shed 4 bases and J shed 5 bases, with 9 bases lying between them. The CDR3 sequence: CASSWVGDQPQHF. DNA for the CDR3: TGTGCCAGCAGTTGGGTTGGAGATCAGCCCCAGCATTTT.

This clone appeared a few times. The V gene is TRBV10-3, the J gene TRBJ1-2, with D possibly being TRBD1 (5 bases). From germline, CDR1 is ENHRY and CDR2 SYGVKD. Between the trimmed V and J ends, which lost 0 bases and 4 bases, there was a span of 21 bases. The CDR3 has 18 amino acids. The CDR3 bases are TGTGCCATCAGTGAGTCCCCCCCAGGGTTTAGCTACTCCTATGGCTACACCTTC. This translates into CAISESPPGFSYSYGYTF.

The rearrangement links TRBV28 to TRBJ1-2, with TRBD1 matching over 8 bases. Germline CDR1 MDHEN, CDR2 SYDVKM. Trimming at V came to 6 bases and at J to 8 bases, leaving 11 bases not matched to a gene. The CDR3 extends over 14 amino acids. The CDR3 spells CASRDGQGAVGYTF. CDR3 in DNA: TGTGCCAGCAGGGATGGACAGGGCGCGGTAGGCTACACCTTC.